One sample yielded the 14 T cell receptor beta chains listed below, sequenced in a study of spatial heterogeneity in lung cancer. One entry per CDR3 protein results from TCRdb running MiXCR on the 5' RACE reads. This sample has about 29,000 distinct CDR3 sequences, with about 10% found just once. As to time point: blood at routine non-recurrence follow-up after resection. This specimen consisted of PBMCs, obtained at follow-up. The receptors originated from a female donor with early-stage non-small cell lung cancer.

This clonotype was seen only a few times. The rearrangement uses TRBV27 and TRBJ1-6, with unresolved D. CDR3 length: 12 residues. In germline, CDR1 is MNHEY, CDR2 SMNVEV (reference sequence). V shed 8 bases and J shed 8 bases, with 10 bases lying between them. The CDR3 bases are TGTGCCAGCGCGGCACTAGATTCACCCCTCCACTTT. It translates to CASAALDSPLHF.

CDR3 region: CASSRGQENSPLHF. The CDR3 region has the DNA TGTGCCAGCAGCCGGGGACAGGAAAATTCACCCCTCCACTTT. The chain recombines TRBV4-2 with TRBJ1-6; TRBD1 matches at 8 bases. The CDR3 is made up of 14 amino acids. Germline V lookup: CDR1 LGHNA, CDR2 YNFKEQ. Losses at the gene ends were 4 bases for V and 7 bases for J; bases not matched to a gene: 3.

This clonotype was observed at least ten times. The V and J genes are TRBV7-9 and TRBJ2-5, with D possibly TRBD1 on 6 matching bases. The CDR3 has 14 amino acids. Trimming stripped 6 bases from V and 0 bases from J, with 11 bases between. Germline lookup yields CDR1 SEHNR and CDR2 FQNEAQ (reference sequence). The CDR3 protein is CASSLQGNQETQYF. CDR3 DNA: TGTGCCAGCAGTCTGCAGGGGAACCAAGAGACCCAGTACTTC.

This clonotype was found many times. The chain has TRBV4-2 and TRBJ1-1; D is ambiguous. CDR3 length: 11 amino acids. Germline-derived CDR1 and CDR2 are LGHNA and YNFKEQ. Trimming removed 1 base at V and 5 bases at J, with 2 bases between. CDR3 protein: CASSQGTEAFF. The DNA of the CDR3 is TGTGCCAGCAGCCAAGGAACTGAAGCTTTCTTT.

DNA for the CDR3: TGTGCCAGCAGTACCCCTACAGTGGCGCACTATGGCTACACCTTC. It encodes CASSTPTVAHYGYTF. The chain joins TRBV28 to TRBJ1-2, with D uncertain. V lost 5 bases to trimming and J lost 3 bases, with 16 bases between them. The CDR3 is 15 amino acids. Germline assignment: CDR1 MDHEN and CDR2 SYDVKM.

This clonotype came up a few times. CDR3 coding DNA: TGTGCCAGCAGCTTAGCTGGGACAGCGCAAGAAAAACTGTTTTTT. Translation: CASSLAGTAQEKLFF. The rearrangement links TRBV11-2 to TRBJ1-4, with 7 bases that match TRBD1. V shed 1 base and J 8 bases; nucleotides not matched to a gene: 7. Per germline, CDR1 SGHAT and CDR2 FQNNGV. This CDR3 is built from 15 residues.

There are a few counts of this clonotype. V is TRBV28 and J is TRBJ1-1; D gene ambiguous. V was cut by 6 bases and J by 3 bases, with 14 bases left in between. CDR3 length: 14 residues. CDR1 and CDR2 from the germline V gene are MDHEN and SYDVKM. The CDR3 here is CASRSPAQYTEAFF. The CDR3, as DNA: TGTGCCAGCAGGTCGCCGGCACAGTACACTGAAGCTTTCTTT.

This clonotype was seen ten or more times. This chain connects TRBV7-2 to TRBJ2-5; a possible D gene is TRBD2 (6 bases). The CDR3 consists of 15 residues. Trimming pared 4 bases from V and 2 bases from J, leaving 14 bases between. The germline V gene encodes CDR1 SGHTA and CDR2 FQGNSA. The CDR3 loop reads CASSSRRDSQETQYF. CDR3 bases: TGTGCCAGCAGCTCCAGGCGGGACTCGCAAGAGACCCAGTACTTC.

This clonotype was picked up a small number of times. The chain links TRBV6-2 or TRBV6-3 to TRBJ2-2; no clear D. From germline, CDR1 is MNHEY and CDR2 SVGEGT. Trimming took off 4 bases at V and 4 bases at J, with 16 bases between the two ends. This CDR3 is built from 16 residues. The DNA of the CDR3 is TGTGCCAGCAGTTTCCATACAACGAGTCTCACCGGGGAGCTGTTTTTT. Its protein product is CASSFHTTSLTGELFF.

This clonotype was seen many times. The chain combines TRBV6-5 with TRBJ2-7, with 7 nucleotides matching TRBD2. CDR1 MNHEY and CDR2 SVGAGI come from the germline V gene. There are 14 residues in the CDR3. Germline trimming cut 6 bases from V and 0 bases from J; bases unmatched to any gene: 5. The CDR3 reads CASRGTGGSYEQYF. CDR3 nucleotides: TGTGCCAGCAGGGGGACGGGGGGCTCCTACGAGCAGTACTTC.

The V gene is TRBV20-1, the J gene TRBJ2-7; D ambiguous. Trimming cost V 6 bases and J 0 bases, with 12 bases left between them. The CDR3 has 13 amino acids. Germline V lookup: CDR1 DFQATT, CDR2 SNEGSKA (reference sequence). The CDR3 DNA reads TGCAGTGCCGTGGGCTGGAACTCCTACGAGCAGTACTTC. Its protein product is CSAVGWNSYEQYF.

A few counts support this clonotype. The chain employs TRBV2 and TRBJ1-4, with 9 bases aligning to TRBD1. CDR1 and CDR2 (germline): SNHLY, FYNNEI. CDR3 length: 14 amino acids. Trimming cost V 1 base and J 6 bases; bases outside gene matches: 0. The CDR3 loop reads CASSEGTGDEKLFF. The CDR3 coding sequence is TGTGCCAGCAGTGAAGGGACAGGGGATGAAAAACTGTTTTTT. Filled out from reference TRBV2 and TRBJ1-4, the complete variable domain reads EPEVTQTPSHQVTQMGQEVILRCVPISNHLYFYWYRQILGQKVEFLVSFYNNEISEKSEIFDDQFSVERPDGSNFTLKIRSTKLEDSAMYFCASSEGTGDEKLFFGSGTQLSVL.

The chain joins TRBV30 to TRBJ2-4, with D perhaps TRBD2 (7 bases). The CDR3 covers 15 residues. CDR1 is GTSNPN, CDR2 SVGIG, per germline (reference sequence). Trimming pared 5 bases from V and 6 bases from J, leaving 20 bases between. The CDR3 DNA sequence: TGTGCCTGGGGCCGTACCCGGGGGGCCGGAAACATTCAGTACTTC. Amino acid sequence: CAWGRTRGAGNIQYF. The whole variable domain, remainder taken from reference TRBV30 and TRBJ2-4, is SQTIHQWPATLVQPVGSPLSLECTVEGTSNPNLYWYRQAAGRGLQLLFYSVGIGQISSEVPQNLSASRPQDRQFILSSKKLLLSDSGFYLCAWGRTRGAGNIQYFGAGTRLSVL.

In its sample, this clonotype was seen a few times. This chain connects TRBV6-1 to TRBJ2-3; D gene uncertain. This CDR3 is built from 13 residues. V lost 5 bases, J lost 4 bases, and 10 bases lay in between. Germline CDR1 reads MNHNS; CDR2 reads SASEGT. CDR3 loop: CASSPRGPDTQYF. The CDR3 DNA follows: TGTGCCAGCAGTCCTCGTGGCCCAGATACGCAGTATTTT.